This entry describes one T cell receptor (beta chain). This specimen belongs to a study of blood T cell repertoires in COVID-19. About the research overall: Samples of COVID-19 (acute and convalescent) were obtained from the United States, Italy and Spain. In each case, the material was cDNA or gDNA derived from T cells, B-cell-depleted T cells, or PBMCs.

Trimming took 6 bases from V and 7 from J; bases not matched to a gene: 1. The germline CDR1 and CDR2 sequences are MNHEY and SVGAGI. The CDR3 has 12 amino acids. Original processing notes: Reference gene primer amplification gave nucleated cell count estimates. Method: immunoSEQ multiplex PCR; TCRdb's copy keeps in-frame clones and lacks some. V and J calls and clone size are those listed in that table; D and trimming were worked out from the DNA. The sample includes tens of thousands of clones, just over 85% of them seen just once. The sequence derives from a man aged 50 to 60 with active COVID-19. Source material: peripheral blood. The chain has TRBV6-5 and TRBJ1-2, with TRBD1 identical over 11 bases. The CDR3 loop is CASRGQGGGYTF. CDR3 in DNA: TGTGCCAGCAGGGGACAGGGGGGTGGCTACACCTTC.